This record concerns one TCR beta chain sequence. This sample was taken from a study of blood T cell repertoires in COVID-19. On the study more broadly: The origin of the acute and convalescent COVID-19 samples was the United States, Italy and Spain. The analysed material was cDNA or gDNA that came from T cells, B-cell-depleted T cells, or PBMCs.

Original methodology: Estimates of nucleated cell counts were drawn from the amplification of reference gene primers. Profiled with immunoSEQ multiplex PCR; TCRdb holds only in-frame clones, not every one. The D gene and trimming were derived from the DNA, and the V and J assignments and clone size from that table. The repertoire consists of 150,000 or so clones, with 82% occurring once and the leading ten covering over 7.5%. The CDR3 has 15 residues. Trimming stripped 2 bases from V and 2 bases from J, with 13 bases between. Germline loops: CDR1 GTSNPN, CDR2 SVGIG (reference sequence). The sequence was obtained from a woman in her 70s with acute or convalescent COVID-19. Sequencing was done on a sample of peripheral blood. V and J are TRBV30 and TRBJ2-1; D uncertain. CDR3 residues: CAWSPSAFTYNEQFF. As DNA, the CDR3 is TGTGCCTGGAGTCCCTCAGCGTTTACCTACAATGAGCAGTTCTTC. The variable domain in full, with the rest retrieved from reference TRBV30 and TRBJ2-1, is SQTIHQWPATLVQPVGSPLSLECTVEGTSNPNLYWYRQAAGRGLQLLFYSVGIGQISSEVPQNLSASRPQDRQFILSSKKLLLSDSGFYLCAWSPSAFTYNEQFFGPGTRLTVL.